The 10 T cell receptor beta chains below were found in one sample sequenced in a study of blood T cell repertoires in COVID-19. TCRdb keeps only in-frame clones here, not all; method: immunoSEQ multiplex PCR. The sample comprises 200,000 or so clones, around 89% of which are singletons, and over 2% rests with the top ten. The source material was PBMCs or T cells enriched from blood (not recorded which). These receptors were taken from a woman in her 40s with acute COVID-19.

DNA of the CDR3: TGTGCCAGCAGTGAGTCGGGCGGGGGCACAGATACGCAGTATTTT. This translates into CASSESGGGTDTQYF. The chain joins TRBV6-4 to TRBJ2-3; D might be TRBD2 (6 bases). CDR1 and CDR2 (germline): MRHNA, SNTAGT. Trimming took off 3 bases at V and 1 base at J, with 11 bases between the two ends. The CDR3 extends over 15 amino acids.

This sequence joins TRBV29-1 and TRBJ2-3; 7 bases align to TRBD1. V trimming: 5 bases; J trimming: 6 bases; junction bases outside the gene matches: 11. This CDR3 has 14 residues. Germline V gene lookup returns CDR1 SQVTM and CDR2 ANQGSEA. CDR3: CSVRLGQQFDTQYF. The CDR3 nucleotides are TGCAGCGTTCGCCTGGGACAGCAGTTCGATACGCAGTATTTT.

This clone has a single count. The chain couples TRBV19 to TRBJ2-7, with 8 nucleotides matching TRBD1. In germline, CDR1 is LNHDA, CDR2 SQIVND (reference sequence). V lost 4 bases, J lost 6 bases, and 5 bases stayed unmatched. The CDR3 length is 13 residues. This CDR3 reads CASSTNRGSEQYV. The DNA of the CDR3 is TGTGCCAGTAGTACAAACAGGGGGTCCGAGCAGTACGTC.

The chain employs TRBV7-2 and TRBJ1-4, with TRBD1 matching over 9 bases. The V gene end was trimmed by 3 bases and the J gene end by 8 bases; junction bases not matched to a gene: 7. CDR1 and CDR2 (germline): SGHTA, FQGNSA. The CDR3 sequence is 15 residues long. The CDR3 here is CASSLDRGVSEKLFF. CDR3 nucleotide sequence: TGTGCCAGCAGCTTGGACAGGGGTGTTAGCGAAAAACTGTTTTTT.

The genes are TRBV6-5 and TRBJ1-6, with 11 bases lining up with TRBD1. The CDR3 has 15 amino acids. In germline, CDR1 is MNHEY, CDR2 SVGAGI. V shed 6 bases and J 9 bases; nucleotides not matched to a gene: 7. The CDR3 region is CASSTGQGAFSPLHF. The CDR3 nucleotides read TGTGCCAGCAGCACCGGACAGGGGGCCTTTTCACCCCTCCACTTT.

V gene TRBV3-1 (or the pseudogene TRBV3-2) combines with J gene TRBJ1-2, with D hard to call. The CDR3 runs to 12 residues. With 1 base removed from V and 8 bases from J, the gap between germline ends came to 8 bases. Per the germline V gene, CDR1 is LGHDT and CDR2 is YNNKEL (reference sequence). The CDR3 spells CASSQANQGYTF. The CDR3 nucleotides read TGTGCCAGCAGCCAAGCAAATCAGGGCTACACCTTC.

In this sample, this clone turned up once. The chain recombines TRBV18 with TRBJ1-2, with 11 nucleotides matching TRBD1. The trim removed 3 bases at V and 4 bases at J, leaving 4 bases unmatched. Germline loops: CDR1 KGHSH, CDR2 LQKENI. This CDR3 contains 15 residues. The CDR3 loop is CASSPLGQGGYGYTF. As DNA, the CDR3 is TGTGCCAGCTCACCCTTGGGACAGGGGGGCTATGGCTACACCTTC.

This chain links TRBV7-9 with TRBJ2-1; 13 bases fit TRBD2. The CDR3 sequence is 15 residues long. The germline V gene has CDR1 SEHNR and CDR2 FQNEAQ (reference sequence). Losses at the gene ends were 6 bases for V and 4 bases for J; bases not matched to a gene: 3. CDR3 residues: CASSWTSGGYNEQFF. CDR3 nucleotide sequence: TGTGCCAGCAGTTGGACTAGCGGGGGTTACAATGAGCAGTTCTTC.

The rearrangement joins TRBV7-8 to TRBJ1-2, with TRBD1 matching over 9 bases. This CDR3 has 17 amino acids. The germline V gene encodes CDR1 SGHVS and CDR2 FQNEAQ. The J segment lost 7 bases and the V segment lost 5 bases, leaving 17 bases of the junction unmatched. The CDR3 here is CASSPNRPGQGLTGYTF. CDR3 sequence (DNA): TGTGCCAGCAGCCCCAACCGTCCGGGACAGGGCTTAACTGGCTACACCTTC.

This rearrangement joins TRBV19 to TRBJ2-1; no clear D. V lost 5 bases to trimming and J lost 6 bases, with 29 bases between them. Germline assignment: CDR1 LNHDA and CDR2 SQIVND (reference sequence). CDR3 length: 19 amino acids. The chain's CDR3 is CASSVGVSRRFGPRNEQFF. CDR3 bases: TGTGCCAGTAGTGTCGGAGTGAGTCGGCGATTCGGTCCCCGCAATGAGCAGTTCTTC.